A single sample gave rise to the 23 T cell receptor beta chains below, sequenced in a study of T cells in Graves' hyperthyroidism and ophthalmopathy. RNA transcripts were the template for amplifying TCR beta CDR3 regions. Carried out on the TCR CDR3, a first-round RT-PCR used the HTBI primer set. MiXCR, applied by TCRdb to the multiplex PCR reads, yields one record per CDR3 protein. The table lists around 600,000 distinct CDR3 sequences, roughly 16% of them singletons. Material: blood. Source of these receptors: a woman between 40 and 55 years old with Graves' ophthalmopathy.

This chain uses TRBV20-1 with TRBJ2-1; 13 bases are a match to TRBD2. This CDR3 is 17 amino acids long. V lost 2 bases, J lost 3 bases, and 7 bases stayed unmatched. Germline V CDR1 and CDR2: DFQATT, SNEGSKA (reference sequence). CDR3 DNA sequence: TGCAGTGCTAGATCCGGACTAGCGGGAGAACTCTACAATGAGCAGTTCTTC. Its translation is CSARSGLAGELYNEQFF.

The chain links TRBV9 to TRBJ2-1, with D possibly being TRBD2 (6 bases). V gave up 4 bases and J gave up 7 bases, with 18 bases separating them. The CDR3 is 15 amino acids. Germline V gene sequence: CDR1 SGDLS, CDR2 YYNGEE. The CDR3 loop is CASSPWGEQVNEQFF. Here the CDR3 DNA reads TGTGCCAGCAGCCCGTGGGGGGAACAGGTGAATGAGCAGTTCTTC.

This clonotype was counted many times. This sequence joins TRBV3-1 and TRBJ2-1; D not certain. With 1 base removed from V and 9 bases from J, the gap between germline ends came to 16 bases. The CDR3 consists of 15 residues. From germline, CDR1 is LGHDT and CDR2 YNNKEL (reference sequence). The CDR3 region has the DNA TGTGCCAGCAGCCAAGGTCTCGGGTTATGGGGTGAGCAGTTCTTC. Protein sequence: CASSQGLGLWGEQFF.

This clonotype was recorded at least ten times. The chain carries TRBV3-1 and TRBJ2-5, with D uncertain. Trimming pared 2 bases from V and 2 bases from J, leaving 6 bases between. The germline V gene has CDR1 LGHDT and CDR2 YNNKEL (reference sequence). The CDR3 extends over 13 amino acids. The chain's CDR3 is CASSQTRQETQYF. The DNA for the CDR3 is TGTGCCAGCAGCCAAACACGTCAAGAGACCCAGTACTTC.

This clonotype has a count of ten or more. The chain has TRBV6-1 and TRBJ2-1; D is unclear. The CDR3 has 14 residues. Trimming removed 5 bases at V and 4 bases at J, with 12 bases between. CDR1 is MNHNS and CDR2 is SASEGT in the germline V gene. The DNA for the CDR3 is TGTGCCAGCAGTCCGCTGAACAGATACAATGAGCAGTTCTTC. Amino acid sequence: CASSPLNRYNEQFF.

This clonotype showed up just a few times. The chain links TRBV5-1 to TRBJ2-1; D possibly corresponds to TRBD2 (6 bases). The CDR3 spans 16 residues. V gave up 2 bases and J gave up 0 bases, with 12 bases separating them. Germline CDR1 SGHRS, CDR2 YFSETQ. CDR3 sequence (DNA): TGCGCCAGCAGCTTTGAGGCGGGATCCTCCTACAATGAGCAGTTCTTC. Translation gives CASSFEAGSSYNEQFF.

This clonotype was seen ten or more times. The J gene is TRBJ2-3, the V gene TRBV5-8, with TRBD1 as a possible D gene (5 bases). Between the trimmed V and J ends, which lost 6 bases and 4 bases, there was a span of 15 bases. This CDR3 region has 14 residues. CDR1 SGHTS and CDR2 YDEGEE come from the germline V gene. The CDR3 here is CASNTLGVSDTQYF. CDR3 nucleotides: TGTGCCAGCAACACTCTAGGGGTATCAGATACGCAGTATTTT.

The V gene is TRBV12-3 or TRBV12-4, the J gene TRBJ2-3; D is ambiguous. V lost 5 bases and J 3 bases, leaving 12 bases between the germline ends. CDR3 length equals 14 residues. The CDR3 DNA sequence: TGTGCCAGCAGTCACAGCTCGAGAACAGATACGCAGTATTTT. Encoded protein: CASSHSSRTDTQYF.

As concerns this clonotype: A read error may produce the germline difference seen at one junction end. This chain joins TRBV2 and TRBJ2-1; D is perhaps TRBD2 (5 bases). Germline-derived CDR1 and CDR2 are SNHLY and FYNNEI. The CDR3 consists of 12 residues. The CDR3 is CASSRGVNKQFF. CDR3 sequence (DNA): TGTGCCAGCAGTCGGGGTGTCAATAAGCAGTTCTTC.

At least ten counts were recorded for this clonotype. The rearrangement links TRBV2 to TRBJ2-5; D unclear. CDR3 length: 14 residues. Looked up from germline, CDR1 is SNHLY and CDR2 is FYNNEI. V was trimmed by 5 bases and J by 4 bases, leaving 14 bases between them. The CDR3 sequence: CASSQDPRRETQYF. The CDR3 region has the DNA TGTGCCAGCAGTCAGGACCCTAGGAGAGAGACCCAGTACTTC.

The sample holds many counts of this clonotype. The chain carries TRBV2 and TRBJ2-3; D is unresolved. Trimming stripped 7 bases from V and 0 bases from J, with 11 bases between. The CDR3 runs to 14 residues. CDR1 and CDR2 from the germline V gene are SNHLY and FYNNEI. CDR3 DNA: TGTGCCAGCACACCAGATACTAGCACAGATACGCAGTATTTT. Amino acid sequence: CASTPDTSTDTQYF. The whole variable domain, filled in from reference TRBV2 and TRBJ2-3, reads EPEVTQTPSHQVTQMGQEVILRCVPISNHLYFYWYRQILGQKVEFLVSFYNNEISEKSEIFDDQFSVERPDGSNFTLKIRSTKLEDSAMYFCASTPDTSTDTQYFGPGTRLTVL.

In this sample, this clonotype turned up a few times. The rearrangement uses TRBV12-3 or TRBV12-4 and TRBJ2-5; tentative D call: TRBD2 (6 bases). V lost 4 bases, J lost 4 bases, and 19 bases lay in between. CDR3 length equals 16 residues. The CDR3: CASSSTIAGNGETQYF. In nucleotides, the CDR3 is TGTGCCAGCAGTTCTACCATCGCGGGGAATGGAGAGACCCAGTACTTC.

This clonotype was seen at least ten times. The chain is built from TRBV30 and TRBJ1-2, with a possible D match to TRBD1 (5 bases). V was shortened by 3 bases and J by 8 bases, with 22 bases between the two germline ends. CDR1 is GTSNPN, CDR2 SVGIG, per germline (reference sequence). CDR3 length equals 15 residues. The CDR3 protein is CAWSPRQGRPSGYTF. Here the CDR3 DNA reads TGTGCCTGGAGCCCCCGGCAGGGACGGCCATCGGGCTACACCTTC.

This clonotype was recorded many times. V is TRBV6-2 or TRBV6-3 and J is TRBJ2-4; D not certain. There are 14 residues in the CDR3. CDR1 is MNHEY, CDR2 SVGEGT, per germline. The V end lost 0 bases, the J end lost 4 bases, and 7 bases lay between the germline ends. The CDR3 reads CASSYSPEKNIQYF. The CDR3 nucleotides are TGTGCCAGCAGTTACTCGCCGGAAAAAAACATTCAGTACTTC.

This clonotype was counted many times. The J gene is TRBJ2-2, the V gene TRBV20-1, with 10 bases aligning to TRBD1. This CDR3 region has 15 residues. Germline V lookup: CDR1 DFQATT, CDR2 SNEGSKA (reference sequence). The V and J ends lost 4 bases and 3 bases, in that order; junction bases with no gene match: 5. CDR3 coding DNA: TGCAGTGCTACGTCCGGGACAGGGGACACCGGGGAGCTGTTTTTT. Protein product: CSATSGTGDTGELFF.

In its sample, this clonotype was seen a few times. This chain connects TRBV6-1 to TRBJ2-2; the D gene could be TRBD1 or TRBD2 (5 bases each). There are 14 residues in the CDR3. V was pared by 6 bases and J by 3 bases, with 11 bases between. Germline-derived CDR1 and CDR2 are MNHNS and SASEGT. DNA of the CDR3: TGTGCCAGCAGAAGCGGCAGGGACACCGGGGAGCTGTTTTTT. This codes for CASRSGRDTGELFF.

This clonotype has a count of ten or more. The rearrangement joins TRBV20-1 to TRBJ2-7; D possibly corresponds to TRBD1 (5 bases). V was clipped by 7 bases and J by 2 bases, with 15 bases between them. CDR1 and CDR2 from the germline V gene are DFQATT and SNEGSKA (reference sequence). This CDR3 comprises 13 residues. CDR3 nucleotide sequence: TGCAGTGGCCAGGGAATTTACGCCTACGAGCAGTACTTC. Translating gives CSGQGIYAYEQYF.

CDR3 in amino acids: CSARDGLAGRGTQYF. DNA of the CDR3: TGCAGTGCTAGAGATGGGCTAGCGGGGCGAGGGACCCAGTACTTC. The chain is built from TRBV20-1 and TRBJ2-5; 9 bases are shared with TRBD2. Looked up from germline, CDR1 is DFQATT and CDR2 is SNEGSKA (reference sequence). The CDR3 covers 15 residues. V lost 0 bases and J lost 7; bases outside the gene matches: 9.

This clonotype was seen at least ten times. The chain links TRBV28 to TRBJ1-1, with D possibly matching TRBD1 (6 bases). The V gene's germline CDR1 is MDHEN and CDR2 SYDVKM. The V end lost 3 bases, the J end lost 3 bases, and 14 bases lay between the germline ends. The CDR3 has 15 residues. The CDR3 bases are TGTGCCAGCAGTTTTGGGGGGGCGTCTGACACTGAAGCTTTCTTT. Translated: CASSFGGASDTEAFF.

This clonotype was found many times. The chain is built from TRBV6-1 and TRBJ2-5; 7 bases match TRBD2. This CDR3 comprises 16 residues. J gave up 2 bases and V 4 bases, and 10 bases lay outside the gene matches. CDR1 is MNHNS and CDR2 is SASEGT in the germline V gene. As DNA, the CDR3 is TGTGCCAGCAGTGTGCGAAGCGGGGCGGGACAAGAGACCCAGTACTTC. It encodes CASSVRSGAGQETQYF.

The V and J genes are TRBV5-1 and TRBJ2-3; the D gene is possibly TRBD1 (6 bases). The ends were cut back, 4 bases at V and 5 bases at J, with 17 bases in the middle. The CDR3 has 15 amino acids. Looked up from germline, CDR1 is SGHRS and CDR2 is YFSETQ. This CDR3 reads CASSITSRGIDTQYF. The CDR3 nucleotides read TGCGCCAGCAGCATTACAAGCAGGGGTATAGATACGCAGTATTTT. Variable domain in full (rest from reference TRBV5-1 and TRBJ2-3): KAGVTQTPRYLIKTRGQQVTLSCSPISGHRSVSWYQQTPGQGLQFLFEYFSETQRNKGNFPGRFSGRQFSNSRSEMNVSTLELGDSALYLCASSITSRGIDTQYFGPGTRLTVL.

This clonotype was counted a few times. This sequence joins TRBV10-1 and TRBJ2-2; 9 nucleotides agree with TRBD2. This CDR3 spans 15 amino acids. V lost 3 bases, J lost 3 bases, and 2 bases stayed unmatched. Germline values: CDR1 WNHNN, CDR2 SYGVQD (reference sequence). The CDR3 DNA follows: TGCGCCAGCAGTGAACAGCGGGGGGACACCGGGGAGCTGTTTTTT. Its protein product is CASSEQRGDTGELFF.

J is TRBJ1-5 and V is TRBV19; D unresolved. The CDR3 spans 12 residues. Trimming shortened V by 2 bases and J by 6 bases, and 5 bases separated the two germline ends. Germline-derived CDR1 and CDR2 are LNHDA and SQIVND (reference sequence). The CDR3, as DNA: TGTGCCAGTAGTATATCAGCTCAGCCCCAGCATTTT. Translated: CASSISAQPQHF. Looking up the rest from reference TRBV19 and TRBJ1-5 gives the full variable domain: DGGITQSPKYLFRKEGQNVTLSCEQNLNHDAMYWYRQDPGQGLRLIYYSQIVNDFQKGDIAEGYSVSREKKESFPLTVTSAQKNPTAFYLCASSISAQPQHFGDGTRLSIL.